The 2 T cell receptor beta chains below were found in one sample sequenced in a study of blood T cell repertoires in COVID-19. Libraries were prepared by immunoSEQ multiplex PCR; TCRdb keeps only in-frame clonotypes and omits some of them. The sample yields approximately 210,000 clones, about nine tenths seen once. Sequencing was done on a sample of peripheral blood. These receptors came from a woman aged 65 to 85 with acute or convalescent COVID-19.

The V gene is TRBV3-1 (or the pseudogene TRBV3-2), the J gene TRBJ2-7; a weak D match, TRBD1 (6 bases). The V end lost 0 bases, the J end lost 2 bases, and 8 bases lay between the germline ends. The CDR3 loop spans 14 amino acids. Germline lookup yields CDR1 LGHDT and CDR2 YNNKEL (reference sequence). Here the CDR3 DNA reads TGTGCCAGCAGCCAAGATCCAGGGGCCTACGAGCAGTACTTC. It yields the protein CASSQDPGAYEQYF.

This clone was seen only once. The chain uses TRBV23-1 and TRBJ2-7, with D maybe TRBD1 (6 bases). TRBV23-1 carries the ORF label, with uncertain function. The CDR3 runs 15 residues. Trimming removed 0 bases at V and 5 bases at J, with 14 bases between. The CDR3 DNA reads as TGCGCCAGCAGTCAATCCCCCCACAGGGTCAACGAGCAGTACTTC. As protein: CASSQSPHRVNEQYF.